This T cell receptor beta chain is from a study of type 1 and type 2 diabetes patients. In this sample, this clonotype turned up many times. What it binds is not known. This CDR3 region has 11 residues. Germline values: CDR1 DFQATT, CDR2 SNEGSKA (reference sequence). Study-level results: Unmatched age and gender across groups might bias interpretation.

Amplification started from genomic DNA. Amplification of the beta chain CDR3 used 30 forward and 13 reverse multiplex primers. TCRdb reprocessed the multiplex PCR reads via MiXCR and lists one record per CDR3 protein. The data show approximately 260,000 distinct CDR3 sequences, over 45% seen once. This chain links TRBV20-1 with TRBJ2-7, with D possibly matching TRBD2 (6 bases). The sequence derives from a man aged 18 to 35 with type 2 diabetes. The specimen sequenced was peripheral blood mononuclear cells (PBMCs). The CDR3 loop reads CKAGLSYEQYF. The DNA for the CDR3 is TGCAAAGCCGGACTAAGCTACGAGCAGTACTTC.